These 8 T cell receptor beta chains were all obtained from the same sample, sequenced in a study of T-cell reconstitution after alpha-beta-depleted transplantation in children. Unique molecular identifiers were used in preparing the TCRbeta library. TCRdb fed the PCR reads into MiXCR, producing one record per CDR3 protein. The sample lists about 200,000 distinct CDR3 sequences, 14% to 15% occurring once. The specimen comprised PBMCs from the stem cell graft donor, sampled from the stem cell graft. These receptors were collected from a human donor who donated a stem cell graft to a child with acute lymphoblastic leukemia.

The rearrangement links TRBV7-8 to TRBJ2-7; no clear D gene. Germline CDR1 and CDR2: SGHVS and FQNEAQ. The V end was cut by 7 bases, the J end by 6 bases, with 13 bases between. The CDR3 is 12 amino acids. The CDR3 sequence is CASTSHFGEQYF. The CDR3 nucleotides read TGTGCCAGCACCTCGCACTTCGGCGAGCAGTACTTC.

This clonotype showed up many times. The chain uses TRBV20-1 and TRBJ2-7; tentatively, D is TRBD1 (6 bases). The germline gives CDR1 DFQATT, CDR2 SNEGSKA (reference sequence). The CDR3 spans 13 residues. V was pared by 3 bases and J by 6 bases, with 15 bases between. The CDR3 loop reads CSASLGQRGEQYF. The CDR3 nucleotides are TGCAGTGCTAGTTTGGGACAAAGAGGCGAGCAGTACTTC.

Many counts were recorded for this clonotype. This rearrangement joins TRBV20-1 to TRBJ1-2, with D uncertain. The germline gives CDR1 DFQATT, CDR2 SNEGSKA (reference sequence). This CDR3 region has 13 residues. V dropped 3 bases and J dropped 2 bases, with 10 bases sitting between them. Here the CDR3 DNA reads TGCAGTGCTAGGAGGCAGGCGAACTATGGCTACACCTTC. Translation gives CSARRQANYGYTF.

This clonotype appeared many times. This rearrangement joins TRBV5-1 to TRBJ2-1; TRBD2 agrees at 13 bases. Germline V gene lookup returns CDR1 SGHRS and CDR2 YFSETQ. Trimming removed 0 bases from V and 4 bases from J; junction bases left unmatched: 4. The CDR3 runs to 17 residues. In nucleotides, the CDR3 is TGCGCCAGCAGCTTGGCACTAGCGGGAGGGCCGTACAATGAGCAGTTCTTC. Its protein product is CASSLALAGGPYNEQFF.

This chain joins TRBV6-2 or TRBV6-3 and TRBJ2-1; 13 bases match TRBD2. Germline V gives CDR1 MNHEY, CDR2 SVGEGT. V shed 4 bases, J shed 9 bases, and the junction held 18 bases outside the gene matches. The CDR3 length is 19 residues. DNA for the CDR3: TGTGCCAGCAGTTCGCCCAACCGACTAGCGGGAGGACTCGTTGGTGAGCAGTTCTTC. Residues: CASSSPNRLAGGLVGEQFF.

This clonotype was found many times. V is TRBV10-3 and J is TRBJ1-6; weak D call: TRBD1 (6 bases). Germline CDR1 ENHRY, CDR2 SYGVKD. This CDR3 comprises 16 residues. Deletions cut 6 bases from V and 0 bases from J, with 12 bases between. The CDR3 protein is CAIRAGQSSYNSPLHF. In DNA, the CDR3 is TGTGCCATCAGGGCCGGACAGAGCTCCTATAATTCACCCCTCCACTTT.

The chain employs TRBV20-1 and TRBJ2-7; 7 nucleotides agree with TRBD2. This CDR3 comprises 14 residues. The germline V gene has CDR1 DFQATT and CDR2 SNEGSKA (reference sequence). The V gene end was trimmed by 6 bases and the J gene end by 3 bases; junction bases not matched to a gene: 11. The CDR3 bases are TGCAGTGCCAGGACGGCTAGCGGAAACTACGAGCAGTACTTC. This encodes CSARTASGNYEQYF.

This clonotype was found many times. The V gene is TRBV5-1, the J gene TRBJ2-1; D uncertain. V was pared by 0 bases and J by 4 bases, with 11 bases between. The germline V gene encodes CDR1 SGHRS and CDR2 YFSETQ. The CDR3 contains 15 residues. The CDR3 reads CASSLGKAGYNEQFF. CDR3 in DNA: TGCGCCAGCAGCTTGGGGAAGGCCGGATACAATGAGCAGTTCTTC.